This T cell receptor beta chain comes out of a study of T-cell reconstitution after alpha-beta-depleted transplantation in children. Unique molecular identifiers featured in how the TCRbeta library was prepared. MiXCR was run by TCRdb on the PCR reads, yielding one entry per CDR3 protein. This table holds approximately 490,000 distinct CDR3 sequences, 9.5% to 15% found once. V was clipped by 3 bases and J by 3 bases; unmatched bases: 8. The CDR3 length is 15 residues. Germline V CDR1 and CDR2: SGHVS, FQNEAQ. Sequencing was performed on PBMCs from the stem cell graft donor, taken from the stem cell graft. This clonotype was obtained from a human donor who donated a stem cell graft to a child with combined immunodeficiency. This sequence joins TRBV7-8 and TRBJ2-7; 7 positions match TRBD2. The CDR3 region has the DNA TGTGCCAGCAGCTTTCATAGGACTAGTCTCTACGAGCAGTACTTC. Protein: CASSFHRTSLYEQYF.